The subject of this entry is one TCR beta chain. The antigen is not known. Trimming stripped 3 bases from V and 1 base from J, with 13 bases between. Looked up from germline, CDR1 is SGHRS and CDR2 is YFSETQ. The CDR3 totals 16 residues. This entry comes from a study of cytomegalovirus exposure and HLA in healthy donors. Both 60 Vbeta primers and 13 Jbeta primers went into the PCR. The repertoire was sequenced with immunoSEQ multiplex PCR; TCRdb's copy has only in-frame clones and lacks some. The table lists some 130,000 clones, about four fifths of them singletons. Study-level findings and limits: Differences between HLA loci emerged in a later analysis of TCR association rates, with DRB1 most and HLA-C fewest. Upon later analysis, HLA-associated TCR beta chains proved more clonally expanded than other, equally common chains.

Sample: PBMCs. This chain uses TRBV5-1 with TRBJ2-2; perhaps TRBD1 as D (6 bases). The sequence came from a male donor in good health and CMV-seropositive. In DNA form, the CDR3 reads TGCGCCAGCAGCTCACAGGGCGGTTTGAACACCGGGGAGCTGTTTTTT. Protein product: CASSSQGGLNTGELFF.